The clone carrying this T cell receptor beta chain was found many times. The CDR3 extends over 17 amino acids. Looked up from germline, CDR1 is MDHEN and CDR2 is SYDVKM. Trimming left V 3 bases short and J 0 bases short, with 15 bases between. Time point reported: newly diagnosed GD, antithyroid drugs for less than 3 months. Isolated PBMC RNA provided the starting material for the TCR library. An endocrinology department in Xi'an, China, supplied the patients. Roughly 10-milliliter peripheral blood samples went into EDTA tubes. The authors built TCR beta libraries using iRepertoire HTBI primers and Arm-PCR of CDR3 regions. One entry per CDR3 protein, called by TCRdb with MiXCR from the multiplex PCR reads. There are roughly 430,000 distinct CDR3 sequences in the sample; less than 20% occur only once, and approximately 11% lies in the top ten. This entry is derived from a study of regulatory T cells in long-lasting Graves disease.

The sample also formed part of further work on T cells in Graves' hyperthyroidism and ophthalmopathy. Turning to that study: Peripheral blood also featured most of the thyroid clonotypes expanded above 0.001.

This clonotype was obtained from a woman under 40 with Graves disease. The gene calls are TRBV28 and TRBJ2-1; no firm D call. Specimen: peripheral blood mononuclear cells (PBMCs), collected at new diagnosis, from a patient treated with antithyroid drugs. CDR3 nucleotide sequence: TGTGCCAGCAGTTTCGCCGGTTGGATTAGCTCCTACAATGAGCAGTTCTTC. It specifies CASSFAGWISSYNEQFF. Complete variable domain (other parts from reference TRBV28 and TRBJ2-1): DVKVTQSSRYLVKRTGEKVFLECVQDMDHENMFWYRQDPGLGLRLIYFSYDVKMKEKGDIPEGYSVSREKKERFSLILESASTNQTSMYLCASSFAGWISSYNEQFFGPGTRLTVL.